This T cell receptor (beta chain) was observed in a study of T cells in Graves' hyperthyroidism and ophthalmopathy. It was RNA transcripts that yielded the amplified TCR beta CDR3 regions. An initial round of RT-PCR targeting the TCR CDR3 relied on the HTBI primer set. TCRdb called the multiplex PCR reads again in MiXCR, with one record for every CDR3 protein. The data contain under 30,000 distinct CDR3 sequences, 49% of them singletons. The CDR3 runs to 16 residues. Germline CDR1 reads LNHNV; CDR2 reads YYDKDF (reference sequence). Losses at the gene ends were 8 bases for V and 2 bases for J; bases not matched to a gene: 10. Reasons for excluding patients were uncontrolled infection, other autoimmune disease, pregnancy or lactation. Diagnosing involved the use of clinical symptoms, serum thyroxine and TRAb, thyroid ultrasound and orbital computed tomography. This clonotype appeared a single time.

This TCR came from a woman between 40 and 50 years old with Graves' hyperthyroidism that later progressed to Graves' ophthalmopathy. V gene TRBV15 combines with J gene TRBJ1-5, with 9 positions matching TRBD1. Sequencing was performed on blood. CDR3 in DNA: TGTGCCACCGGGACAGGGAAAAGAGGCGGCAATCAGCCCCAGCATTTT. It yields the protein CATGTGKRGGNQPQHF. The entire variable domain, with the rest obtained from reference TRBV15 and TRBJ1-5, is as follows: DAMVIQNPRYQVTQFGKPVTLSCSQTLNHNVMYWYQQKSSQAPKLLFHYYDKDFNNEADTPDNFQSRRPNTSFCFLDIRSPGLGDTAMYLCATGTGKRGGNQPQHFGDGTRLSIL.